Shown below are 9 T cell receptor beta chains from a single sample sequenced in a study of T cells in Graves' hyperthyroidism and ophthalmopathy. The TCR beta CDR3 regions underwent amplification using RNA transcripts as the source. A set of HTBI primers served as the primers for a first-round RT-PCR of the TCR CDR3. MiXCR was run by TCRdb on the multiplex PCR reads, yielding one entry per CDR3 protein. Of approximately 400,000 distinct CDR3 sequences detected, 14% appear once; the ten largest clones hold 15% to 20%. Sequencing input: blood. These TCRs come from a woman in her 30s with Graves' ophthalmopathy.

This clonotype was observed at least ten times. The chain is built from TRBV15 and TRBJ1-2; 8 bases line up with TRBD1. V shed 5 bases, J shed 8 bases, and the junction held 4 bases outside the gene matches. The CDR3 sequence is 12 residues long. Looked up from germline, CDR1 is LNHNV and CDR2 is YYDKDF (reference sequence). CDR3 sequence: CATSDRGDGYTF. In nucleotides, the CDR3 is TGTGCCACCAGCGACAGGGGCGACGGCTACACCTTC. Using reference TRBV15 and TRBJ1-2 for the parts outside the CDR3, the full variable domain is DAMVIQNPRYQVTQFGKPVTLSCSQTLNHNVMYWYQQKSSQAPKLLFHYYDKDFNNEADTPDNFQSRRPNTSFCFLDIRSPGLGDTAMYLCATSDRGDGYTFGSGTRLTVV.

This clonotype appeared many times. The chain links TRBV3-1 to TRBJ2-3, with 7 bases lining up with TRBD2. The germline CDR1 and CDR2 sequences are LGHDT and YNNKEL (reference sequence). Losses at the gene ends were 1 base for V and 3 bases for J; bases not matched to a gene: 7. The CDR3 is 16 amino acids. The DNA of the CDR3 is TGTGCCAGCAGCCAAGGGGACCTCGGGGGGACAGATACGCAGTATTTT. Translation gives CASSQGDLGGTDTQYF.

The table lists this clonotype with many counts. This chain joins TRBV7-3 and TRBJ1-2; 12 nucleotides agree with TRBD1. Germline CDR1 SGHTA, CDR2 FQGTGA. CDR3 length equals 18 residues. The J segment lost 3 bases and the V segment lost 5 bases, leaving 13 bases of the junction unmatched. The CDR3 is CASSVVWDRGHIHYGYTF. The CDR3 nucleotides read TGTGCCAGCAGCGTAGTATGGGACAGGGGGCATATTCACTATGGCTACACCTTC.

This clonotype was seen ten or more times. The CDR3 DNA follows: TGTGCCAGCAGCTTTTGGGGGGACCAAGAGACCCAGTACTTC. This translates into CASSFWGDQETQYF. This chain uses TRBV5-5 with TRBJ2-5, with D possibly TRBD2 on 6 matching bases. Trimming removed 2 bases at V and 0 bases at J, with 8 bases between. The CDR3 consists of 14 residues. From germline, CDR1 is SGHKS and CDR2 YYEKEE (reference sequence).

The rearrangement links TRBV20-1 to TRBJ2-7, with a possible D match to TRBD1 (6 bases). The CDR3 length is 13 residues. Trimming stripped 3 bases from V and 4 bases from J, with 13 bases between. Per the germline V gene, CDR1 is DFQATT and CDR2 is SNEGSKA (reference sequence). CDR3 bases: TGCAGTGCTAGCGTCCAGGGGATTTACGAGCAGTACTTC. It is translated as CSASVQGIYEQYF.

This chain uses TRBV6-2 or TRBV6-3 with TRBJ1-2; D not certain. The CDR3 consists of 14 residues. Germline assignment: CDR1 MNHEY and CDR2 SVGEGT. The germline V and J ends were trimmed by 0 bases and 8 bases, with 13 bases remaining between them. CDR3 in amino acids: CASSYSNSKGGYTF. Here the CDR3 DNA reads TGTGCCAGCAGTTACTCGAACTCTAAGGGAGGCTACACCTTC.

There are a few counts of this clonotype. Being one base from a much bigger clone, this may be a read error. This CDR3 is missing its conserved last phenylalanine or tryptophan, likely due to a read error. The rearrangement links TRBV6-2 or TRBV6-3 to TRBJ1-1; 8 bases match TRBD1. There are 17 residues in the CDR3. Looked up from germline, CDR1 is MNHEY and CDR2 is SVGEGT. V shed 7 bases and J 3 bases; nucleotides not matched to a gene: 16. The CDR3 DNA reads as TGTGCCAGCACCTACCCCCTGGCAGGGGGCTTGTACACTGAAGCTTTCTCT. Translated, it gives CASTYPLAGGLYTEAFS.

This clonotype was observed a handful of times. This chain uses TRBV30 with TRBJ1-3; D remains ambiguous. This CDR3 is 12 amino acids long. V lost 5 bases and J 0 bases, leaving 5 bases between the germline ends. CDR1 and CDR2 from the germline V gene are GTSNPN and SVGIG (reference sequence). CDR3 nucleotides: TGTGCCTGGGAACACTCTGGAAACACCATATATTTT. Protein: CAWEHSGNTIYF.

Ten or more counts support this clonotype. CDR3 protein: CASSPSGGSTTDTQYF. The CDR3, as DNA: TGTGCCAGCAGCCCCAGCGGGGGGTCTACCACAGATACGCAGTATTTT. The chain recombines TRBV9 with TRBJ2-3; TRBD2 matches at 9 bases. The length of the CDR3 is 16 residues. J was trimmed by 2 bases and V by 4 bases; bases with no gene match: 8. Germline CDR1 reads SGDLS; CDR2 reads YYNGEE.